The 2 T cell receptor beta chains listed next were all sequenced from one sample in a study of T cells in Graves' hyperthyroidism and ophthalmopathy. Amplification of TCR beta CDR3 regions used RNA as the template. HTBI primers were used for first-round RT-PCR of the TCR CDR3. MiXCR was run by TCRdb on the multiplex PCR reads, yielding one entry per CDR3 protein. The sample has around 610,000 distinct CDR3 sequences, about 14% seen once; the top ten hold approximately 4.3%. The specimen sequenced was blood. The receptors stem from a woman in her thirties or forties with Graves' ophthalmopathy.

This clonotype was seen at least ten times. The chain joins TRBV20-1 to TRBJ2-7, with a possible D match to TRBD2 (6 bases). CDR3 length: 14 residues. Germline V lookup: CDR1 DFQATT, CDR2 SNEGSKA (reference sequence). Trimming cost V 6 bases and J 3 bases, with 18 bases left between them. DNA for the CDR3: TGCAGTGCCAGGTATAGCGGATCCCACTACGAGCAGTACTTC. It is translated as CSARYSGSHYEQYF.

This clonotype was counted between two and nine times. The CDR3 sequence is CASSEMYSGNEQFF. DNA for the CDR3: TGTGCCAGCAGTGAAATGTATTCGGGAAATGAGCAGTTCTTC. The V and J genes are TRBV6-1 and TRBJ2-1; D is possibly TRBD2 (5 bases). The CDR3 runs to 14 residues. Trimming removed 2 bases at V and 7 bases at J, with 12 bases between. Germline V gene lookup returns CDR1 MNHNS and CDR2 SASEGT.